This T cell receptor beta chain is from a study of identical twins. This clonotype was seen many times. Its specificity is not known. The V end lost 5 bases, the J end lost 5 bases, and 11 bases lay between the germline ends. Germline lookup yields CDR1 SNHLY and CDR2 FYNNEI. CDR3 size: 13 residues. Notes on the study in general: Analyses of zero insertions could, in part, be confounded by invariant MAIT and iNKT cells. Its conclusions, products of cross-sectional statistical analysis, did not come from following the same donors. Abundant beta clonotypes from cord blood bore fewer insertions; memory repertoires lacked this pattern.

Template switching, a step in the protocol, added a universal primer site, and cDNA carried unique molecular identifiers. One entry per CDR3 protein, called by TCRdb with MiXCR from the 5' RACE reads. The sample contains approximately 1.8 million distinct CDR3 sequences, 32% of which appear only once. J is TRBJ2-3 and V is TRBV2, with unresolved D. Sample: cord blood. This clonotype was sampled from a newborn girl in good health. The CDR3 loop is CASSMGAEDTQYF. CDR3 coding DNA: TGTGCCAGCAGTATGGGTGCTGAAGATACGCAGTATTTT.